The next 24 T cell receptor gamma chains were all read from a single sample in a study of gamma delta lymphoproliferative disorders and STAT genes. Sequencing used genomic DNA taken from PBMCs of patients and controls. TCRdb applied CATT to the multiplex PCR reads for clone calling. The sample records roughly 4,500 gamma-chain clones, more than 6% being singletons. The specimen was blood. These receptor sequences come from a human donor in good health.

This clone counts as medium-sized. This chain connects TRGV2 to TRGJ1 or TRGJ2. Matching the DNA to germline supplied the J gene, which TCRdb does not give. CDR1 is EGSNGY and CDR2 is YDSYNSKV in the germline V gene. Trimming at V came to 0 bases and at J to 7 bases, leaving 6 bases not matched to a gene. The CDR3 extends over 13 amino acids. CDR3 DNA sequence: TGTGCCACCTGGGACGGGCCGACATATAAGAAACTCTTT. Amino acid sequence: CATWDGPTYKKLF.

This clone was seen only a few times. TCRdb's protein for this DNA is that of a much larger clone and differs from the translation at residue 8, likely a read error; the protein shown is the DNA translation. The chain employs TRGV11 and TRGJ1 or TRGJ2. The J gene, not given by TCRdb, was assigned here from a germline match of the nucleotide sequence. TRGV11 has ORF status, its function being uncertain. The J segment lost 12 bases and the V segment lost 6 bases, leaving 11 bases of the junction unmatched. The CDR3 is made up of 12 amino acids. This chain's CDR3 is CACWIVENWKLF. CDR3 DNA sequence: TGTGCCTGCTGGATTGTCGAGAATTGGAAACTCTTT.

This clone is labeled medium-sized. The CDR3 DNA follows: TGTGCCACCTGGGATAGGTTTTGGTATAAGAAACTCTTT. Its protein is CATWDRFWYKKLF. The genes are TRGV8 and TRGJ1 or TRGJ2. The J gene, missing from TCRdb, was assigned here through DNA to germline matching. Trimming cost V 0 bases and J 7 bases; bases outside gene matches: 6. CDR1 is VENAVY and CDR2 is YDSYNSRV in the germline V gene. This CDR3 is built from 13 residues.

This clone is judged medium-sized (0.01 to 0.1%). The rearrangement links TRGV3 to TRGJP. No J segment appears in TCRdb, so it was assigned here by matching the sequence to germline. V lost 0 bases, J lost 5 bases, and 7 bases stayed unmatched. This CDR3 has 18 amino acids. Germline V gene data show CDR1 as VTNTFY and CDR2 as YDVSTARD (reference sequence). The CDR3 protein is CATWDRPWKELGKKIKVF. CDR3 nucleotides: TGTGCCACCTGGGACAGGCCGTGGAAAGAGTTGGGCAAAAAAATCAAGGTATTT.

This clone was detected many times. A much bigger clone sits one base away, suggesting this may be a read error. This chain connects TRGV2 to TRGJ1 or TRGJ2. TCRdb leaves out the J gene; it was filled in here by matching the DNA to germline. CDR3 length equals 13 residues. Germline trimming cut 0 bases from V and 3 bases from J; bases unmatched to any gene: 2. The germline CDR1 and CDR2 sequences are EGSNGY and YDSYNSKV. CDR3: CATWDGAYYKKLF. The CDR3 DNA follows: TGTGCCACCTGGGACGGGGCTTATTATAAGAAACTCTTT.

By sample fraction, this clone is medium-sized. The J gene is TRGJP1, the V gene TRGV2. No J gene is reported in TCRdb; it was inferred here by comparing the DNA with germline. The trim removed 0 bases at V and 4 bases at J, leaving 2 bases unmatched. This CDR3 is built from 14 residues. Germline loops: CDR1 EGSNGY, CDR2 YDSYNSKV. The CDR3 sequence is CATWDGITGWFKIF. DNA of the CDR3: TGTGCCACCTGGGACGGGATCACTGGTTGGTTCAAGATATTT.

In its sample, this clone ranks as medium-sized (0.01 to 0.1%). The chain carries TRGV8 and TRGJ1 or TRGJ2. TCRdb is silent on the J gene; assignment here came from matching the DNA to germline. CDR1 and CDR2 (germline): VENAVY, YDSYNSRV. Trimming at V came to 1 base and at J to 11 bases, leaving 2 bases not matched to a gene. The CDR3 totals 10 residues. CDR3 loop: CATWDSEKLF. The CDR3 DNA follows: TGTGCCACCTGGGATAGTGAGAAACTCTTT.

The sample holds many counts of this clone. The chain has TRGV9 and TRGJP. The J gene, absent from TCRdb, was called here by matching the DNA to germline. The ends lost 4 bases at V and 4 bases at J; junction bases unmatched: 10. The V gene's germline CDR1 is GITISATS and CDR2 ISYDGTV (reference sequence). The CDR3 runs 18 residues. This CDR3 is CALWEEITQELGKKIKVF. CDR3 DNA: TGTGCCTTGTGGGAAGAAATAACCCAAGAGTTGGGCAAAAAAATCAAGGTATTT.

In its sample, this clone ranks as medium-sized. The V and J genes are TRGV11 and TRGJ1 or TRGJ2. The J gene, missing from TCRdb, was assigned here through DNA to germline matching. TRGV11 carries the ORF label, with uncertain function. Unmatched junction bases numbered 17, after V lost 0 bases and J lost 0 bases. This CDR3 has 20 residues. Here the CDR3 reads CACWIRHVVFFTPNYYKKLF. The CDR3 bases are TGTGCCTGCTGGATTAGGCACGTCGTTTTCTTTACCCCGAATTATTATAAGAAACTCTTT.

The V gene corresponds to TRGV10; no J gene was called. TRGV10 is identified as an open reading frame with a role that is uncertain. The CDR3 is 10 amino acids. Written as DNA, the CDR3 is TGTGCTGCGTGGGACAACGGTAGGGTCTTT. Amino acids: CAAWDNGRVF.

By its share, this clone is medium-sized. The same CDR3 can be traced to other DNA sequences in this sample. CDR3 protein: CAAWVYYKKLF. The DNA for the CDR3 is TGTGCTGCGTGGGTATATTATAAGAAACTCTTT. The V gene is TRGV10, the J gene TRGJ1 or TRGJ2. As TCRdb names no J gene, one was assigned here on the basis of a DNA match to germline. TRGV10 is reported as an ORF; its role is uncertain. The CDR3 runs 11 residues. With V trimmed by 8 bases and J by 4 bases, 3 bases remained unmatched.

This clone is termed medium-sized. V gene TRGV4 combines with J gene TRGJ1 or TRGJ2. Germline matching of the DNA provided the J gene here, since TCRdb leaves it blank. CDR3 length equals 12 residues. CDR1 EGSTGY and CDR2 YDSYTSSV come from the germline V gene. Trimming removed 5 bases from V and 0 bases from J; junction bases left unmatched: 1. Here the CDR3 DNA reads TGTGCCACCTGGGGGAATTATTATAAGAAACTCTTT. It encodes CATWGNYYKKLF.

This clone is deemed medium-sized. The identical CDR3 is also encoded by other nucleotide sequences in the sample. The J gene is TRGJ1 or TRGJ2, the V gene TRGV4. No J gene is reported in TCRdb; it was inferred here by comparing the DNA with germline. The length of the CDR3 is 14 residues. V shed 0 bases, J shed 3 bases, and the junction held 5 bases outside the gene matches. Per germline, CDR1 EGSTGY and CDR2 YDSYTSSV. The CDR3 nucleotides are TGTGCCACCTGGGATGGGAGGATTTATTATAAGAAACTCTTT. Translation: CATWDGRIYYKKLF.

Remarks on this clone: Because the CDR3's place on the DNA is in doubt, the DNA is left out and the CDR3 is given as listed by TCRdb. The CDR3 reads CTTVPAGLGPTGWFKIF. The V segment is TRGV11, and no J call was made. TRGV11 is an ORF for which the function is uncertain. The CDR3 spans 17 amino acids, including both terminal residues.

This clone is judged medium-sized. V and J are TRGV4 and TRGJ1 or TRGJ2. Since TCRdb gives no J gene, matching the DNA to germline was used here to assign it. CDR1 EGSTGY and CDR2 YDSYTSSV come from the germline V gene. CDR3 size: 13 residues. V gave up 0 bases and J gave up 2 bases; unmatched junction bases: 1. The CDR3 DNA is TGTGCCACCTGGGATGGGCATTATTATAAGAAACTCTTT. It translates to CATWDGHYYKKLF.

Judged by abundance, this clone is medium-sized (0.01 to 0.1%). This chain links TRGV2 with TRGJ1 or TRGJ2. The J gene was not available in TCRdb and was assigned here by matching the DNA to germline segments. V was pared by 4 bases and J by 3 bases, with 15 bases of the junction left unmatched. The CDR3 runs to 16 residues. The V gene's germline CDR1 is EGSNGY and CDR2 YDSYNSKV. The CDR3 here is CATWESGNSGYYKKLF. DNA of the CDR3: TGTGCCACCTGGGAGAGCGGGAACTCAGGTTATTATAAGAAACTCTTT.

This clone is medium-sized. CDR3 region: CATGPFYKKLF. The CDR3 coding sequence is TGTGCCACCGGCCCTTTTTATAAGAAACTCTTT. The chain employs TRGV4 and TRGJ1 or TRGJ2. No J gene is reported in TCRdb; it was inferred here by comparing the DNA with germline. CDR1 is EGSTGY, CDR2 YDSYTSSV, per germline. This CDR3 region has 11 residues. After removal of 9 bases from V and 6 bases from J, the junction contained 8 bases not matched to a gene.

By share of the sample, this clone is medium-sized. The chain carries TRGV10 and TRGJ1 or TRGJ2. Because TCRdb records no J gene, it was assigned here through a match of the DNA to germline. Being an ORF, TRGV10 has a function that is uncertain. V shed 8 bases and J 5 bases; nucleotides not matched to a gene: 4. The CDR3 is 11 amino acids. CDR3 nucleotide sequence: TGTGCTGCGTGGGGAGATTATAAGAAACTCTTT. It encodes CAAWGDYKKLF.

This clone was counted only a few times. This may be a read error, as it is one base from a much larger clone. The identical CDR3 is also encoded by other nucleotide sequences in the sample. The chain combines TRGV2 with TRGJP1. The J gene, not given by TCRdb, was assigned here from a germline match of the nucleotide sequence. From germline, CDR1 is EGSNGY and CDR2 YDSYNSKV. After removal of 6 bases from V and 8 bases from J, the junction contained 9 bases not matched to a gene. This CDR3 contains 13 residues. The chain's CDR3 is CATWTTTGWFKIF. The CDR3 bases are TGTGCCACCTGGACTACTACCGGTTGGTTCAAGATATTT.

This clone is deemed medium-sized (0.01 to 0.1%). The rearrangement joins TRGV10 to TRGJP1. TCRdb lists no J gene, so it was determined here by aligning the DNA to germline. TRGV10 is sorted into the ORF group, with uncertain function. This CDR3 has 15 amino acids. V was pared by 8 bases and J by 3 bases, with 10 bases of the junction left unmatched. The CDR3 loop is CAAWDYTATGWFKIF. Written as DNA, the CDR3 is TGTGCTGCGTGGGATTATACGGCCACTGGTTGGTTCAAGATATTT.

This clone is classed as medium-sized. The rearrangement uses TRGV8 and TRGJ1 or TRGJ2. The J gene is not listed in TCRdb, so it was assigned here from a DNA match to germline. Trimming at V came to 2 bases and at J to 5 bases, leaving 3 bases not matched to a gene. There are 12 residues in the CDR3. The germline V gene encodes CDR1 VENAVY and CDR2 YDSYNSRV. The CDR3 region has the DNA TGTGCCACCTGGGATACGGATTATAAGAAACTCTTT. Its protein product is CATWDTDYKKLF.

This clone is classed as medium-sized. The V and J genes are TRGV2 and TRGJ1 or TRGJ2. The J gene is not listed in TCRdb, so it was assigned here from a DNA match to germline. The length of the CDR3 is 13 residues. The germline V gene has CDR1 EGSNGY and CDR2 YDSYNSKV. The V segment lost 4 bases and the J segment 3 bases; nucleotides outside the gene matches: 6. The CDR3 region is CATWDDRYYKKLF. The DNA of the CDR3 is TGTGCCACCTGGGATGACCGTTATTATAAGAAACTCTTT.

This clone qualifies as medium-sized (0.01 to 0.1%). The rearrangement joins TRGV2 to TRGJ1 or TRGJ2. Since TCRdb gives no J gene, matching the DNA to germline was used here to assign it. CDR1 and CDR2 from the germline V gene are EGSNGY and YDSYNSKV. The CDR3 is made up of 13 amino acids. The trim removed 8 bases at V and 4 bases at J, leaving 11 bases unmatched. The CDR3 region has the DNA TGTGCCACCTCACGGGCGGGATATTATAAGAAACTCTTT. Protein: CATSRAGYYKKLF.

This clone is categorized as medium-sized. The chain carries TRGV11 and TRGJP2. In the absence of a J gene in TCRdb, the DNA was matched to germline to assign it here. TRGV11 counts as an open reading frame of uncertain function. Unmatched junction bases numbered 6, after V lost 0 bases and J lost 5 bases. CDR3 length: 16 amino acids. The CDR3 coding sequence is TGTGCCTGCTGGATTAGGCACGTCTACAGTGATTGGATCAAGACGTTT. Its protein product is CACWIRHVYSDWIKTF.